One sample yielded the 15 T cell receptor beta chains listed below, sequenced in a study of T cell changes during pregnancy in multiple sclerosis. Sequenced by immunoSEQ multiplex PCR; TCRdb stores in-frame clones only, minus some. The sample holds about 55,000 clones; 90% to 95% are singletons and the top ten take 3% to 4%. This material consisted of CD8+ T cells from peripheral blood mononuclear cells, taken in the second trimester of pregnancy. These receptors were obtained from a female donor with multiple sclerosis, enrolled in a pregnancy study.

The chain combines TRBV14 with TRBJ2-7; 9 bases agree with TRBD1. V lost 4 bases to trimming and J lost 7 bases; unmatched junction nucleotides: 11. This CDR3 has 15 amino acids. Per germline, CDR1 SGHDN and CDR2 FVKESK. In DNA form, the CDR3 reads TGTGCCAGCAGCCCCGGGACAGGGTGGGTGTGGGAGCAGTACTTC. Residues: CASSPGTGWVWEQYF.

V gene TRBV9 combines with J gene TRBJ2-7; tentative D call: TRBD2 (6 bases). The CDR3 has 17 amino acids. Looked up from germline, CDR1 is SGDLS and CDR2 is YYNGEE. Trimming pared 0 bases from V and 2 bases from J, leaving 18 bases between. CDR3 protein: CASSVGGAGLLPYEQYF. CDR3 sequence (DNA): TGTGCCAGCAGCGTAGGAGGGGCGGGATTGCTGCCCTACGAGCAGTACTTC.

This clone was observed a handful of times. The chain links TRBV12-5 to TRBJ1-1; D remains unclear. The germline gives CDR1 LGHNT, CDR2 FRNRAP. V was shortened by 1 base and J by 4 bases, with 7 bases between the two germline ends. The CDR3 spans 13 residues. CDR3 sequence (DNA): TGTGCTAGTGGTTTGGGAGTGAGCACTGAAGCTTTCTTT. Protein product: CASGLGVSTEAFF. Complete variable domain (other parts from reference TRBV12-5 and TRBJ1-1): DARVTQTPRHKVTEMGQEVTMRCQPILGHNTVFWYRQTMMQGLELLAYFRNRAPLDDSGMPKDRFSAEMPDATLATLKIQPSEPRDSAVYFCASGLGVSTEAFFGQGTRLTVV.

This clone was counted a single time. V is TRBV4-1 and J is TRBJ2-1; 10 nucleotides align to TRBD2. The CDR3 length is 16 residues. Germline lookup yields CDR1 MGHRA and CDR2 YSYEKL. Unmatched junction bases numbered 7, after V lost 1 base and J lost 7 bases. CDR3 amino acids: CASSQVLAGENNEQFF. For the CDR3, the DNA is TGCGCCAGCAGCCAAGTCCTAGCGGGAGAAAATAATGAGCAGTTCTTC.

The chain combines TRBV2 with TRBJ2-5; D possibly corresponds to TRBD2 (7 bases). The V end lost 2 bases, the J end lost 5 bases, and 15 bases lay between the germline ends. The CDR3 is made up of 15 amino acids. Germline lookup yields CDR1 SNHLY and CDR2 FYNNEI. CDR3 sequence (DNA): TGTGCCAGCAGTGAAAGGGGGGGTAGCGCGGAGACCCAGTACTTC. Encoded protein: CASSERGGSAETQYF.

V is TRBV10-3 and J is TRBJ2-7; D is perhaps TRBD1 (6 bases). Germline CDR1 ENHRY, CDR2 SYGVKD. The CDR3 totals 13 residues. The V end lost 6 bases, the J end lost 3 bases, and 12 bases lay between the germline ends. The CDR3 loop is CAISRQEYYEQYF. CDR3 DNA sequence: TGTGCCATCAGCCGACAGGAATACTACGAGCAGTACTTC.

The V call is TRBV5-6, the J call TRBJ1-2; D might be TRBD1 (5 bases). The V end lost 4 bases, the J end lost 0 bases, and 22 bases lay between the germline ends. The CDR3 has 18 amino acids. Germline V gene sequence: CDR1 SGHDT, CDR2 YYEEEE. CDR3 coding DNA: TGTGCCAGCAGCGGAGGGGTACGGGACCGGATATCTAACTATGGCTACACCTTC. Protein sequence: CASSGGVRDRISNYGYTF. The variable domain in full, with the rest retrieved from reference TRBV5-6 and TRBJ1-2, is DAGVTQSPTHLIKTRGQQVTLRCSPKSGHDTVSWYQQALGQGPQFIFQYYEEEERQRGNFPDRFSGHQFPNYSSELNVNALLLGDSALYLCASSGGVRDRISNYGYTFGSGTRLTVV.

The rearrangement uses TRBV7-3 and TRBJ2-5, with 7 bases matching TRBD2. Trimming at V came to 2 bases and at J to 2 bases, leaving 5 bases not matched to a gene. CDR1 and CDR2 from the germline V gene are SGHTA and FQGTGA. The CDR3 runs 15 residues. The CDR3, as DNA: TGTGCCAGCAGCTTAGGCGGGGGTTCTCAAGAGACCCAGTACTTC. Protein sequence: CASSLGGGSQETQYF.

In the case of this clone: At one of its ends the junction is not consistent with the germline gene, which may arise from a read error. This chain joins TRBV2 and TRBJ1-1; perhaps TRBD1 as D (6 bases). The length of the CDR3 is 14 residues. CDR1 and CDR2 from the germline V gene are SNHLY and FYNNEI. The CDR3 coding sequence is TGTGCCAGCAGTGAATGGCAGGGGAACGCTGAAGCTTTCTTT. It yields the protein CASSEWQGNAEAFF.

The rearrangement joins TRBV27 to TRBJ2-7; D is perhaps TRBD1 (6 bases). V was clipped by 4 bases and J by 0 bases, with 10 bases between them. The CDR3 sequence is 14 residues long. Germline CDR1 and CDR2: MNHEY and SMNVEV (reference sequence). The DNA of the CDR3 is TGTGCCAGCAGTTCCAGGGGTTACTCCTACGAGCAGTACTTC. Protein product: CASSSRGYSYEQYF.

The chain recombines TRBV7-9 with TRBJ1-1, with 9 nucleotides matching TRBD1. The ends lost 1 base at V and 5 bases at J; junction bases unmatched: 5. The germline V gene has CDR1 SEHNR and CDR2 FQNEAQ (reference sequence). CDR3 length: 15 residues. This CDR3 is CASSLEGQGGTEAFF. CDR3 nucleotide sequence: TGTGCCAGCAGCTTAGAGGGACAGGGTGGGACTGAAGCTTTCTTT.

The chain links TRBV7-9 to TRBJ1-1; TRBD1 might be the D (6 bases). CDR1 and CDR2 from the germline V gene are SEHNR and FQNEAQ (reference sequence). The V and J ends lost 5 bases and 4 bases respectively, with 14 bases between them. This CDR3 is 14 amino acids long. The CDR3 DNA sequence: TGTGCCAGCAGCCCGGCAGGGGTCACCACTGAAGCTTTCTTT. It translates to CASSPAGVTTEAFF. The variable domain in full, with the rest retrieved from reference TRBV7-9 and TRBJ1-1, is DTGVSQNPRHKITKRGQNVTFRCDPISEHNRLYWYRQTLGQGPEFLTYFQNEAQLEKSRLLSDRFSAERPKGSFSTLEIQRTEQGDSAMYLCASSPAGVTTEAFFGQGTRLTVV.

V gene TRBV6-6 combines with J gene TRBJ2-6; D is undetermined. CDR3 length: 16 amino acids. V lost 5 bases and J 0 bases, leaving 11 bases between the germline ends. In germline, CDR1 is MNHNY, CDR2 SVGAGI (reference sequence). CDR3 nucleotide sequence: TGTGCCAGCAGTACCACACAGAGCTCTGGGGCCAACGTCCTGACTTTC. It is translated as CASSTTQSSGANVLTF.

The chain uses TRBV4-3 and TRBJ2-6, with D possibly being TRBD1 (5 bases). The CDR3 spans 17 residues. CDR1 is LGHNA and CDR2 is YSLEER in the germline V gene. V dropped 0 bases and J dropped 1 base, with 10 bases sitting between them. Written as DNA, the CDR3 is TGCGCCAGCAGCCAAGAAGTCGCAGGGTCTGGGGCCAACGTCCTGACTTTC. This encodes CASSQEVAGSGANVLTF.

V and J are TRBV7-2 and TRBJ2-3, with 13 nucleotides matching TRBD2. The CDR3 runs to 17 residues. Looked up from germline, CDR1 is SGHTA and CDR2 is FQGNSA. V lost 5 bases, J lost 0 bases, and 5 bases stayed unmatched. The CDR3 protein is CASSRSGLAGSTDTQYF. CDR3 nucleotides: TGTGCCAGCAGCCGATCGGGACTAGCGGGGAGCACAGATACGCAGTATTTT.